This TCR beta chain was observed in a study of blood T cells in healthy people across ages. CDR3 length: 16 residues. After removal of 3 bases from V and 0 bases from J, the junction contained 7 bases not matched to a gene. Germline CDR1 reads SGHDT; CDR2 reads YYEEEE. A second PCR, run for roughly 7 to 12 cycles, used a sample-barcoded 5' primer plus a J-beta primer mix. One entry per CDR3 protein, called by TCRdb with MiXCR from the 5' RACE reads. The table has under 2 million distinct CDR3 sequences, about 31% seen once; the top ten hold 11%. In its sample, this clonotype was seen a few times. The rearrangement uses TRBV5-6 and TRBJ2-3; 7 nucleotides agree with TRBD1. This sequence originates from a woman aged 25 to 39 in good health. Sequencing was carried out using blood. For the CDR3, the DNA is TGTGCCAGCAGCTCGACAGGGATGCTTAGCACAGATACGCAGTATTTT. Amino acids: CASSSTGMLSTDTQYF.